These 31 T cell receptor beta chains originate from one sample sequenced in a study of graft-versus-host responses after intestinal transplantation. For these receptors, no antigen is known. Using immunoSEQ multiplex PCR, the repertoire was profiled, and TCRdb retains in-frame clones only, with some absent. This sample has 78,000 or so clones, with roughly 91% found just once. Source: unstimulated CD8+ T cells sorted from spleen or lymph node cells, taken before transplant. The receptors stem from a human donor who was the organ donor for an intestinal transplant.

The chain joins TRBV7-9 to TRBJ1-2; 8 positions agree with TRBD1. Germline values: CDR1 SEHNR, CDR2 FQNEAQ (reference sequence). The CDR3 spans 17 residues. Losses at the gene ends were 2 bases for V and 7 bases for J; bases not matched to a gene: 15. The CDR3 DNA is TGTGCCAGCAGCTTAAACCAACGACAGGGGAAGAATATTGGCTACACCTTC. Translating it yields CASSLNQRQGKNIGYTF.

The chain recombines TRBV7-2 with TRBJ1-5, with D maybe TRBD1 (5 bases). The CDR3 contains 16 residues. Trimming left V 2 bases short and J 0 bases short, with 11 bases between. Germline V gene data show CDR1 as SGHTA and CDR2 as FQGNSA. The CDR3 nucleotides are TGTGCCAGCAGCTTATGGGGGGTCAATAGCAATCAGCCCCAGCATTTT. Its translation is CASSLWGVNSNQPQHF.

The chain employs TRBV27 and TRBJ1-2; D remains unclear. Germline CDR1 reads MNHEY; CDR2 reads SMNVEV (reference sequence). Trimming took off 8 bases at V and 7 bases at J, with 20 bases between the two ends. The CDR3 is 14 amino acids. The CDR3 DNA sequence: TGTGCCAGCCGAATGGGCGATCATCGGGGTGGCTACACCTTC. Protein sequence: CASRMGDHRGGYTF.

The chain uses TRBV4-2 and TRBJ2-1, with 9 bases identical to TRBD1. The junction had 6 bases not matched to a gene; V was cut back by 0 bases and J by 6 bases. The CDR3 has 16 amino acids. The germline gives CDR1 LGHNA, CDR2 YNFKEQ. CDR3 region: CASSQEGTGTLNEQFF. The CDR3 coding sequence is TGTGCCAGCAGCCAAGAGGGGACAGGGACCCTCAATGAGCAGTTCTTC.

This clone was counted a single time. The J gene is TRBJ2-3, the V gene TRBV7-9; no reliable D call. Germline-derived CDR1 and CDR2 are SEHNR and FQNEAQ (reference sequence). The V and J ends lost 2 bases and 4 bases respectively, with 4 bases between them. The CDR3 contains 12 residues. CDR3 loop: CASSLWSDTQYF. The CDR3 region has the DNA TGTGCCAGCAGCTTATGGTCAGATACGCAGTATTTT.

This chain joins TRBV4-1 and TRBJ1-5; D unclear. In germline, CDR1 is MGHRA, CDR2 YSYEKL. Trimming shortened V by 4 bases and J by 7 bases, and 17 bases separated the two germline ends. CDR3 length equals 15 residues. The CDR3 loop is CASSPRPGAHQPQHF. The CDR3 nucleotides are TGCGCCAGCAGCCCCCGCCCGGGCGCCCACCAGCCCCAGCATTTT.

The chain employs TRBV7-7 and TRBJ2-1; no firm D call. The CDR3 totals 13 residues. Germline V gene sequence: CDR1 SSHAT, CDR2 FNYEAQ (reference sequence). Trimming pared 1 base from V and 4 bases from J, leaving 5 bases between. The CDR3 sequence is CASSLGRYNEQFF. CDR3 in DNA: TGTGCCAGCAGCTTAGGCCGATACAATGAGCAGTTCTTC.

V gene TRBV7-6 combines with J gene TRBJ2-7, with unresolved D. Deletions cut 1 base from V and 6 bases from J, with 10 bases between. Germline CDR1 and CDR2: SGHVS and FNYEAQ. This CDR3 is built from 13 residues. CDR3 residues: CASSLEPPIEQYF. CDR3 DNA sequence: TGTGCCAGCAGCTTAGAGCCCCCGATCGAGCAGTACTTC.

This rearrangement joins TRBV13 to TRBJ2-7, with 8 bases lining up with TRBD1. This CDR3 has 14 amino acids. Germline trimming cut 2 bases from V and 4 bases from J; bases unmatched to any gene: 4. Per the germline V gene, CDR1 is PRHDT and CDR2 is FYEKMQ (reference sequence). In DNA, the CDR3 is TGTGCCAGCAGCTTAATCCGGACAGGGTACGAGCAGTACTTC. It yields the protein CASSLIRTGYEQYF.

The CDR3 DNA sequence: TGTGCCGCGGGGCCTAGCGTCAATGAGCAGTTCTTC. Protein product: CAAGPSVNEQFF. The V and J genes are TRBV5-4 and TRBJ2-1; possibly TRBD2 for D (6 bases). The CDR3 length is 12 residues. Trimming cost V 10 bases and J 6 bases, with 14 bases left between them. Germline lookup yields CDR1 SGHNT and CDR2 YYREEE (reference sequence).

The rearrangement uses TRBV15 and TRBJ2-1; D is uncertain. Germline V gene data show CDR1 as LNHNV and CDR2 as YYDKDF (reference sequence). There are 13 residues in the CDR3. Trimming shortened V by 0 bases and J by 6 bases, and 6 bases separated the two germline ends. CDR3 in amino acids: CATSRDLANEQFF. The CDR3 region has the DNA TGTGCCACCAGCAGAGATCTGGCCAATGAGCAGTTCTTC. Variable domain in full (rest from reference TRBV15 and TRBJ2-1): DAMVIQNPRYQVTQFGKPVTLSCSQTLNHNVMYWYQQKSSQAPKLLFHYYDKDFNNEADTPDNFQSRRPNTSFCFLDIRSPGLGDTAMYLCATSRDLANEQFFGPGTRLTVL.

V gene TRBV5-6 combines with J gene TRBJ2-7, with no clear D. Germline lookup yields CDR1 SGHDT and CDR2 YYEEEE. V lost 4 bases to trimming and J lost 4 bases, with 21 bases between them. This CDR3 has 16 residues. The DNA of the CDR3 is TGTGCCAGCAGCCCGGGTCCGGGTCTGACCCTTTACGAGCAGTACTTC. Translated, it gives CASSPGPGLTLYEQYF.

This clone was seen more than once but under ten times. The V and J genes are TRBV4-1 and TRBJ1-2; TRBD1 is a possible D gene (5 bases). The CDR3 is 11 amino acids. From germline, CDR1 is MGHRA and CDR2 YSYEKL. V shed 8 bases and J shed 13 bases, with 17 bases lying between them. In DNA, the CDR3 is TGCGCCAGCGGATCCGGGGGGGTTCCCACCTTC. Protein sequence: CASGSGGVPTF.

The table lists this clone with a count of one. The CDR3 loop reads CASSLLPGSNQPQHF. CDR3 in DNA: TGTGCCAGCAGTTTATTACCGGGTAGCAATCAGCCCCAGCATTTT. The chain carries TRBV28 and TRBJ1-5; the D is unclear. V was pared by 1 base and J by 0 bases, with 7 bases between. Germline CDR1 and CDR2: MDHEN and SYDVKM. The CDR3 sequence is 15 residues long.

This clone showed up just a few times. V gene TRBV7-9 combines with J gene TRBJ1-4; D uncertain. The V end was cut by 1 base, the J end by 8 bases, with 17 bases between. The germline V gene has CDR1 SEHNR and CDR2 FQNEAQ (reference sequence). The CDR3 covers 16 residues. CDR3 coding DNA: TGTGCCAGCAGCTTAGAGTTTGGGTGGGCTGGGGAAAAACTGTTTTTT. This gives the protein CASSLEFGWAGEKLFF.

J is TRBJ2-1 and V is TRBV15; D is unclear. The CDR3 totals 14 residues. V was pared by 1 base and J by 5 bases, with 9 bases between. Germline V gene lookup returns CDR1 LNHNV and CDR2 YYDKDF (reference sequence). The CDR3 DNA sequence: TGTGCCACCAGCAGAGCTCGGTTGGACAATGAGCAGTTCTTC. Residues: CATSRARLDNEQFF.

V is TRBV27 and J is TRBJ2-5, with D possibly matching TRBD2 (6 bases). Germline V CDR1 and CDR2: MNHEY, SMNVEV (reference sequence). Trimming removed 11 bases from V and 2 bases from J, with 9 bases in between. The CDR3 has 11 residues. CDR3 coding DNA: TGTGCCTGCGGGACTCAAGAGACCCAGTACTTC. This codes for CACGTQETQYF.

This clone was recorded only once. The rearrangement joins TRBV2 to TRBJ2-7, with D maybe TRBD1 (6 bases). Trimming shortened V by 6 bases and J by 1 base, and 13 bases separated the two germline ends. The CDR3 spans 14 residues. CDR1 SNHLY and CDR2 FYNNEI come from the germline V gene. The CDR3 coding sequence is TGTGCCAGCAGGCCACAGGGTGATTCCTACGAGCAGTACTTC. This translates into CASRPQGDSYEQYF.

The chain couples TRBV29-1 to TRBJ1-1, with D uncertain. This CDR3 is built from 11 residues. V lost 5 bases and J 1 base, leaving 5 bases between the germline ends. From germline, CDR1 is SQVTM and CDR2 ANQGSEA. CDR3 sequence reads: CSVQTNTEAFF. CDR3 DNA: TGCAGCGTTCAAACGAACACTGAAGCTTTCTTT. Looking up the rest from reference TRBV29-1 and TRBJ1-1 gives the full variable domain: SAVISQKPSRDICQRGTSLTIQCQVDSQVTMMFWYRQQPGQSLTLIATANQGSEATYESGFVIDKFPISRPNLTFSTLTVSNMSPEDSSIYLCSVQTNTEAFFGQGTRLTVV.

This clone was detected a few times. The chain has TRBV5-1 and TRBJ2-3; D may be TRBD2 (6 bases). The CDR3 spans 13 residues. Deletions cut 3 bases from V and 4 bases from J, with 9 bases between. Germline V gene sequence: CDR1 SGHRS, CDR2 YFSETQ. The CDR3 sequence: CASSWSGADTQYF. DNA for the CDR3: TGCGCCAGCAGCTGGTCGGGGGCAGATACGCAGTATTTT.

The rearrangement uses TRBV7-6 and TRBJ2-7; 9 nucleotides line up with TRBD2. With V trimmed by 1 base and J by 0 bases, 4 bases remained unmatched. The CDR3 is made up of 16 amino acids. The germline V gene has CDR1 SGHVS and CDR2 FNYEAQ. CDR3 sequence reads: CASSLEASGNSYEQYF. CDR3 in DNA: TGTGCCAGCAGCTTAGAGGCTAGCGGGAACTCCTACGAGCAGTACTTC.

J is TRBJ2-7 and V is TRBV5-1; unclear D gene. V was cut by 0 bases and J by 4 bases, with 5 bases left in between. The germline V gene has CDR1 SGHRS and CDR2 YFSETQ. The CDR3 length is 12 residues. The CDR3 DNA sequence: TGCGCCAGCAGCTTGGAGGGTTACGAGCAGTACTTC. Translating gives CASSLEGYEQYF.

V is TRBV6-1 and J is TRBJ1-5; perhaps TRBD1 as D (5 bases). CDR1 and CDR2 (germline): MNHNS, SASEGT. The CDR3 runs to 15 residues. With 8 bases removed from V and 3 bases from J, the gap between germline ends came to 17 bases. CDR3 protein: CASATSRGVNQPQHF. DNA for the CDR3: TGTGCCAGCGCAACCTCCCGGGGGGTCAATCAGCCCCAGCATTTT.

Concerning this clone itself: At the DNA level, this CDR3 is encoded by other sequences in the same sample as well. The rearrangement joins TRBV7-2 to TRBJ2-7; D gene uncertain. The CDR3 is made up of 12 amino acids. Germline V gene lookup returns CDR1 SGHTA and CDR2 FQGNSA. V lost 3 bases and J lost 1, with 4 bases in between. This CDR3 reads CASSLGSYEQYF. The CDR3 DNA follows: TGTGCCAGCAGCTTGGGGTCCTACGAGCAGTACTTC. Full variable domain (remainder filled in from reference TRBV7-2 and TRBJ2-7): GAGVSQSPSNKVTEKGKDVELRCDPISGHTALYWYRQSLGQGLEFLIYFQGNSAPDKSGLPSDRFSAERTGGSVSTLTIQRTQQEDSAVYLCASSLGSYEQYFGPGTRLTVT.

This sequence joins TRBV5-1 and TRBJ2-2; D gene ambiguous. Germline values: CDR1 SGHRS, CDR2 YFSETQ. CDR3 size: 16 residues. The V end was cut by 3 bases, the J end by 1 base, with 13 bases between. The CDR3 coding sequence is TGCGCCAGCAGCTCCACGACGGAGCAGAACACCGGGGAGCTGTTTTTT. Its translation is CASSSTTEQNTGELFF.

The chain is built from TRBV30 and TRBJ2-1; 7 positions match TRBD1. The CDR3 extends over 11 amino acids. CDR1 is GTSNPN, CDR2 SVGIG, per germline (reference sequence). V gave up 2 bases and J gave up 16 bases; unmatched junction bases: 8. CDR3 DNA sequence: TGTGCCTGGAGTCGGACAGGTAAGGAATTCTTC. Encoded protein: CAWSRTGKEFF.

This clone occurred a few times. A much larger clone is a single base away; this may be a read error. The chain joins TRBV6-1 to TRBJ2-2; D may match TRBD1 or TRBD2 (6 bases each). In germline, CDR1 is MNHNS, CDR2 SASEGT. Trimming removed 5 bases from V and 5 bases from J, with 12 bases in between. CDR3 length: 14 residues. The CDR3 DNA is TGTGCCAGCAGTTCCCGGGGGCCAACCGGGGAGCTGTTTTTT. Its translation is CASSSRGPTGELFF.

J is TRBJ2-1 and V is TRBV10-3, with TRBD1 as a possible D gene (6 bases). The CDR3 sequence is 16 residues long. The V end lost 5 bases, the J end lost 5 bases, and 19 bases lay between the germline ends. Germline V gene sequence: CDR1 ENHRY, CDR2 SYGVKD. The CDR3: CAISFGAKGDDNEQFF. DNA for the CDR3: TGTGCCATCAGTTTTGGAGCAAAGGGGGACGACAATGAGCAGTTCTTC.

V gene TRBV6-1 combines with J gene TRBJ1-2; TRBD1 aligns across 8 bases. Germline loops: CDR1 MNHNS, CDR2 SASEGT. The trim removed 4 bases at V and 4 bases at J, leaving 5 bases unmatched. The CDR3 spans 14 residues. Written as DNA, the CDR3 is TGTGCCAGCAGTGCAGGGGGCGCGGGCTATGGCTACACCTTC. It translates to CASSAGGAGYGYTF.

CDR3 DNA sequence: TGTGCCAGCAAGTTCGGGACCGGGGAGCTGTTTTTT. Amino acid sequence: CASKFGTGELFF. The chain uses TRBV28 and TRBJ2-2; D unresolved. V was pared by 7 bases and J by 5 bases, with 8 bases between. This CDR3 spans 12 amino acids. Germline V gene data show CDR1 as MDHEN and CDR2 as SYDVKM.

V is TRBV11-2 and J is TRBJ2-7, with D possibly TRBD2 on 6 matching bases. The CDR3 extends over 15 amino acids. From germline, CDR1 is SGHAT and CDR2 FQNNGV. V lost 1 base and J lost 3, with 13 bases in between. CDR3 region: CASSLGGGEFYEQYF. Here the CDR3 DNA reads TGTGCCAGCAGCTTAGGGGGCGGGGAGTTCTACGAGCAGTACTTC.